This record looks at one TCR beta chain sequence and its context. This entry comes from a study of blood T cell repertoires in COVID-19. Here immunoSEQ multiplex PCR was the method, and the copy in TCRdb shows in-frame clones only, minus some. The sample yields fewer than 600,000 clones, around nine tenths seen once. Germline V lookup: CDR1 MNHEY, CDR2 SVGAGI. V was cut by 6 bases and J by 8 bases, with 16 bases left in between. CDR3 size: 13 residues. The receptor was derived from a middle-aged woman who had recovered from COVID-19. The source material was PBMCs or T cells enriched from blood (not recorded which). The gene calls are TRBV6-5 and TRBJ1-1; D is uncertain. The CDR3 is CASSLDIEYEAFF. For the CDR3, the DNA is TGTGCCAGCAGCTTAGACATAGAATACGAAGCTTTCTTT.